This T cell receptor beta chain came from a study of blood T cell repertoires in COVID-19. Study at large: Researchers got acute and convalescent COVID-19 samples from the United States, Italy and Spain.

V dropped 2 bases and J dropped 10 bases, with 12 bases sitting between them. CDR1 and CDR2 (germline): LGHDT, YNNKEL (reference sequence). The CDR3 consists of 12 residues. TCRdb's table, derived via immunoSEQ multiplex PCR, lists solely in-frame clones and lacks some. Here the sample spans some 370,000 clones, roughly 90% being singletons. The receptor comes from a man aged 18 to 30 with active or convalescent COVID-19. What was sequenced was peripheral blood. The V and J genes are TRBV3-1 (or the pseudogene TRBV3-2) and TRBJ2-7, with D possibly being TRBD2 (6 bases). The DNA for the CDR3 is TGTGCCAGCAGCCAATCGGAGGGGCCACAGTACTTC. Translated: CASSQSEGPQYF.